This TCR beta chain was documented in a study of shared clonotypes between healthy human individuals. Study results and limitations: Larger richness was generally estimated for naive than memory subsets.

The input for sorted-subset replicate PCRs was about 200 ng DNA, about 30,000 T cell genomes. This table comes from immunoSEQ multiplex PCR, and its TCRdb copy is limited to in-frame clones, with some not included. The sample contains roughly 2,000,000 clones, roughly 95% of which appear only once. As defined, naive CD8 cells were CD45RO-negative and positively selected for CCR7, with terminally differentiated effector memory CD45RA+ cells excluded. As for this clone: What it binds is unknown.

The CDR3 spans 15 residues. Germline V lookup: CDR1 SGHAT, CDR2 FQDESV (reference sequence). Trimming stripped 1 base from V and 0 bases from J, with 9 bases between. The sequence derives from a man aged 18 to 30 in good health. This chain joins TRBV11-1 and TRBJ1-2; unclear D gene. The material sequenced was naive CD8+ T cells sorted from blood. The DNA for the CDR3 is TGTGCCAGCAGCTTAGGAGCAGGAGCTAACTATGGCTACACCTTC. It encodes CASSLGAGANYGYTF.